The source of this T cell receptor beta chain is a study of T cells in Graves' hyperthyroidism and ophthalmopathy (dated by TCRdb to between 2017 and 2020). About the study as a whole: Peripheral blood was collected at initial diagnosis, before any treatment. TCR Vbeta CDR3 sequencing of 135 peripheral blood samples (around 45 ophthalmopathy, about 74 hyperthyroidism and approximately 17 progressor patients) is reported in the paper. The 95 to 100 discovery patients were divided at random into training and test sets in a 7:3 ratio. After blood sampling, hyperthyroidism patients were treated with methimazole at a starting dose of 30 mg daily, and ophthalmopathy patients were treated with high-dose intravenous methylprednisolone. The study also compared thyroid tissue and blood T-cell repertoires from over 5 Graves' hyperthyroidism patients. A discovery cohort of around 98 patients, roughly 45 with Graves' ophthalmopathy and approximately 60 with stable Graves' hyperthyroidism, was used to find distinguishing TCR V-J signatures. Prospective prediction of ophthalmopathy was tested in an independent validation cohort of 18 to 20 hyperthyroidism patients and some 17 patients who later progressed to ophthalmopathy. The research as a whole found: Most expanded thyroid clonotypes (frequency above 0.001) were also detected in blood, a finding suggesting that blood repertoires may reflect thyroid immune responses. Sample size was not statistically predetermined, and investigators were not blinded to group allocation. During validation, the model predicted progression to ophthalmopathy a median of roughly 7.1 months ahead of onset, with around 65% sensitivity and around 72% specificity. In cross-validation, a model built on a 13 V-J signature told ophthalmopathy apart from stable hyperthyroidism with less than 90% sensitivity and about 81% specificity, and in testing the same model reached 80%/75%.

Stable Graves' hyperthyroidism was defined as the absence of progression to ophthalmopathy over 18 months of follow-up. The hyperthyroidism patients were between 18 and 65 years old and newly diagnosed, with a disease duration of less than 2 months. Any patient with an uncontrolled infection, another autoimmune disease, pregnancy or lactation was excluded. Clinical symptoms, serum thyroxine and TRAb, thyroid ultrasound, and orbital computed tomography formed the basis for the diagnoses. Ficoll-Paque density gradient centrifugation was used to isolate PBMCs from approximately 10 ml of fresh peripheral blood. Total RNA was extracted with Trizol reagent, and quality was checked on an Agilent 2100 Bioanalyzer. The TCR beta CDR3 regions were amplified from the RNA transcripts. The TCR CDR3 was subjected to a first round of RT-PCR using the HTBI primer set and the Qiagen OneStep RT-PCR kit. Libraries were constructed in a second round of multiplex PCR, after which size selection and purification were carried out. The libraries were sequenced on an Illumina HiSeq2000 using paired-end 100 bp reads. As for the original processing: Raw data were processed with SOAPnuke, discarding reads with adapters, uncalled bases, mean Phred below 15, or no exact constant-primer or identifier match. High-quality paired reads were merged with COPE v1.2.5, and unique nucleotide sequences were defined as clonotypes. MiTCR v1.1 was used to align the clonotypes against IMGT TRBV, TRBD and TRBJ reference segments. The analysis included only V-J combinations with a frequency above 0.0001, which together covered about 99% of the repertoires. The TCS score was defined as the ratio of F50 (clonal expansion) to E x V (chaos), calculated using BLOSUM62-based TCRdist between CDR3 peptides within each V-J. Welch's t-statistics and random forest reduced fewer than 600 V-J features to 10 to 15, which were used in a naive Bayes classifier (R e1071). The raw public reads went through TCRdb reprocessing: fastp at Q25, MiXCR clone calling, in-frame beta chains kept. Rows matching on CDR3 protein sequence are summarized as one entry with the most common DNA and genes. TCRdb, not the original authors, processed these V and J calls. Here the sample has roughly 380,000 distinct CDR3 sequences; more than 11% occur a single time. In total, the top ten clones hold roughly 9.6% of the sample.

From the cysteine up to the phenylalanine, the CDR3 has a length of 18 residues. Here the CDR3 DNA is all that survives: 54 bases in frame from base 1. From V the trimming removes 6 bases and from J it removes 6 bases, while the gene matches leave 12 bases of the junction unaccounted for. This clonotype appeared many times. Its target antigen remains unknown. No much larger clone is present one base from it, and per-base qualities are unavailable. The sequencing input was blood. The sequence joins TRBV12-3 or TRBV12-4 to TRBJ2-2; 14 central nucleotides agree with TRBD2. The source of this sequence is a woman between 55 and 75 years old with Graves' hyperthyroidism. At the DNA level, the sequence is TGTGCCAGCAGCATCGACCGACTAGCGGGAGGGCCGGCCGGGGAGCTGTTTTTT. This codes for CASSIDRLAGGPAGELFF.